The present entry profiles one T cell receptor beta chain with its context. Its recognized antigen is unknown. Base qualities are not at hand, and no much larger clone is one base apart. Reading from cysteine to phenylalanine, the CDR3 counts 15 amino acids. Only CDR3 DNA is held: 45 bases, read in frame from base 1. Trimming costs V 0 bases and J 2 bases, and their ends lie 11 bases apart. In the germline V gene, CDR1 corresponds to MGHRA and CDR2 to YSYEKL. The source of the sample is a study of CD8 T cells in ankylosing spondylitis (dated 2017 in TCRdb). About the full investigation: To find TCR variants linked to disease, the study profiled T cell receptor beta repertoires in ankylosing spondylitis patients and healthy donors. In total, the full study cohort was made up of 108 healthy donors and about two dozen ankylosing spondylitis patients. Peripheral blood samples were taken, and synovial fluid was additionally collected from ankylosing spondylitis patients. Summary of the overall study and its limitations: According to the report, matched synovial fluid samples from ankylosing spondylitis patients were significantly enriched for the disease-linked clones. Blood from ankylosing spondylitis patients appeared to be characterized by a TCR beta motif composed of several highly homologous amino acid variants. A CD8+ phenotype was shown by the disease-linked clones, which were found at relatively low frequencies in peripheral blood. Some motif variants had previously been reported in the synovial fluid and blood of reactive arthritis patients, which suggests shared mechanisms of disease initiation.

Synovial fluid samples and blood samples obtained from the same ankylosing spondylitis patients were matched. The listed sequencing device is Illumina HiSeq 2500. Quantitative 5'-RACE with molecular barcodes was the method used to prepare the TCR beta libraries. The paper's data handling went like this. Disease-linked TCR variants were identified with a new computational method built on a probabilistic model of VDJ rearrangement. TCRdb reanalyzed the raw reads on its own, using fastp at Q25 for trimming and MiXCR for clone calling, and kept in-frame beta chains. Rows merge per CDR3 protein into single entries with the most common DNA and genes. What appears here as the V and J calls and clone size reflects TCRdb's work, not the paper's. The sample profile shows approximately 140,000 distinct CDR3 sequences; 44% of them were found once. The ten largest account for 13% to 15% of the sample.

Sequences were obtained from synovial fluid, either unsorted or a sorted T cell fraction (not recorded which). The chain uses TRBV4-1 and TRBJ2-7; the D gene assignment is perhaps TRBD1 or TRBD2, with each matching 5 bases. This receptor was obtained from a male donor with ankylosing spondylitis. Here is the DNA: TGCGCCAGCAGCCAAGATGGGACGCCAACCTACGAGCAGTACTTC. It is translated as CASSQDGTPTYEQYF.